These T cell receptor beta chains were read from a single sample in a study of blood T cell repertoires in COVID-19. The data were produced by immunoSEQ multiplex PCR, yet TCRdb's version contains in-frame clones alone and is incomplete. The table has 250,000 to 300,000 clones, roughly 90% seen once; the top ten hold 2% to 2.5%. The sample comprised peripheral blood. The receptors derive from a man aged 50 or older with acute or convalescent COVID-19. CDR3s include the opening cysteine and the closing phenylalanine or tryptophan. The D gene is left open where the match is weak. Clone size is not always given. Where it is, it says once, few, many or a class for expanded clones.

v_call	j_call	clone_size	d_call	cdr3_aa	cdr3_nt
TRBV19	TRBJ1-6	-	TRBD1	CASSIRQGEGMALHF	TGTGCCAGTAGTATCCGACAGGGGGAGGGGATGGCCCTCCACTTT
TRBV24-1	TRBJ2-7	-	-	CATSDPGLGEQYF	TGTGCCACCAGTGATCCGGGACTGGGGGAGCAGTACTTC
TRBV2	TRBJ1-5	-	-	CASSARGSGNQPQHF	TGTGCCAGCAGTGCCAGGGGAAGTGGCAATCAGCCCCAGCATTTT
TRBV7-3	TRBJ1-6	-	-	CASSLWEINSPLHF	TGTGCCAGCAGCTTATGGGAGATTAATTCACCCCTCCACTTT
TRBV7-2	TRBJ2-5	-	TRBD2	CASSYKAGGNQETQYF	TGTGCCAGCAGCTACAAAGCGGGGGGGAACCAAGAGACCCAGTACTTC
TRBV6-5	TRBJ1-2	-	-	CASSYQGAGYGYTF	TGTGCCAGCAGTTACCAGGGAGCGGGCTATGGCTACACCTTC
TRBV18	TRBJ2-5	-	TRBD2	CASSPLGLAGGETQYF	TGTGCCAGCTCACCCCTGGGGCTAGCGGGCGGAGAGACCCAGTACTTC
TRBV5-4	TRBJ2-1	-	TRBD2	CASSLAGGASNEQFF	TGTGCCAGCAGCTTGGCCGGGGGGGCCAGCAATGAGCAGTTCTTC
TRBV10-3	TRBJ1-1	once	TRBD1	CAISESYRRGYRYTEAFF	TGTGCCATCAGTGAGTCCTATCGCAGGGGGTATAGGTACACTGAAGCTTTCTTT
TRBV14	TRBJ1-2	-	-	CASSQEWRSYTF	TGTGCCAGCAGCCAAGAGTGGCGGAGCTACACCTTC
TRBV6-5	TRBJ1-3	-	TRBD1	CASSYGRQGWGNTIYF	TGTGCCAGCAGTTACGGGCGACAGGGCTGGGGAAACACCATATATTTT
TRBV5-6	TRBJ1-1	-	TRBD1	CASSLGQALITEAFF	TGTGCCAGCAGCTTAGGACAGGCCCTCATCACTGAAGCTTTCTTT
TRBV12-3/TRBV12-4	TRBJ1-6	few	TRBD1	CASSRQGYSPLHF	TGTGCCAGCAGTCGACAGGGGTATTCACCCCTCCACTTT
TRBV7-9	TRBJ2-2	-	-	CASSREHTGELFF	TGTGCCAGCAGCCGAGAGCACACCGGGGAGCTGTTTTTT
TRBV29-1	TRBJ2-5	-	TRBD1	CSVMTGGRFGETQYF	TGCAGCGTCATGACAGGGGGGCGGTTTGGGGAGACCCAGTACTTC
TRBV9	TRBJ1-4	once	-	CASSVGQGYEKLFF	TGTGCCAGCAGCGTAGGCCAGGGATATGAAAAACTGTTTTTT
TRBV30	TRBJ1-6	-	-	CAWSGEQGRNSPLHF	TGTGCCTGGAGCGGCGAACAGGGCCGCAATTCACCCCTCCACTTT
TRBV2	TRBJ1-1	-	-	CASSAGRGMNTEAFF	TGTGCCAGCAGTGCCGGCAGGGGAATGAACACTGAAGCTTTCTTT
TRBV5-4	TRBJ2-3	-	-	CASSLWEAADTQYF	TGTGCCAGCAGCTTGTGGGAGGCCGCAGATACGCAGTATTTT
TRBV5-1	TRBJ2-5	once	TRBD1	CASSPRGDRVRETQYF	TGCGCCAGCAGCCCCCGGGGGGACAGGGTACGGGAGACCCAGTACTTC
TRBV2	TRBJ2-5	once	TRBD1	CAMLRDRTQETQYF	TGTGCCATGTTACGGGACAGGACTCAAGAGACCCAGTACTTC
TRBV11-2	TRBJ2-1	-	-	CASQPGQEYNEQFF	TGTGCCAGCCAACCGGGACAAGAGTACAATGAGCAGTTCTTC
TRBV5-1	TRBJ2-1	-	-	CASSPDSNNEQFF	TGCGCCAGCAGCCCGGACTCCAACAATGAGCAGTTCTTC
TRBV10-3	TRBJ1-2	-	TRBD1	CAISEPGRGRGYGYTF	TGTGCCATCAGTGAGCCCGGGAGGGGGCGAGGCTATGGCTACACCTTC
TRBV6-4	TRBJ1-1	-	-	CASRQTQNTEAFF	TGTGCCAGCAGACAGACACAGAACACTGAAGCTTTCTTT
TRBV3-1/TRBV3-2	TRBJ2-1	-	TRBD1	CASSSLGQGNYNEQFF	TGTGCCAGCAGCTCTCTAGGACAGGGGAACTACAATGAGCAGTTCTTC
TRBV27	TRBJ1-2	-	TRBD1	CASKDRGDYGYTF	TGTGCCAGTAAAGACAGGGGGGACTATGGCTACACCTTC
TRBV6-5	TRBJ1-1	-	TRBD1	CASSPTGMGTEAFF	TGTGCCAGCAGTCCGACAGGGATGGGCACTGAAGCTTTCTTT
TRBV7-2	TRBJ2-1	-	TRBD2	CASSLVLAGRNEQFF	TGTGCCAGCAGCTTAGTTCTAGCGGGGAGAAATGAGCAGTTCTTC
TRBV14	TRBJ1-2	-	TRBD1	CASSGGPRQGGGYTF	TGTGCCAGCAGCGGAGGACCTCGACAGGGTGGAGGCTACACCTTC
TRBV10-3	TRBJ1-5	-	-	CAISESAGGNQPQHF	TGTGCCATCAGTGAGTCGGCCGGGGGCAATCAGCCCCAGCATTTT
TRBV7-8	TRBJ1-1	-	-	CASSLAGRATEAFF	TGTGCCAGCAGCTTAGCTGGGAGGGCTACTGAAGCTTTCTTT